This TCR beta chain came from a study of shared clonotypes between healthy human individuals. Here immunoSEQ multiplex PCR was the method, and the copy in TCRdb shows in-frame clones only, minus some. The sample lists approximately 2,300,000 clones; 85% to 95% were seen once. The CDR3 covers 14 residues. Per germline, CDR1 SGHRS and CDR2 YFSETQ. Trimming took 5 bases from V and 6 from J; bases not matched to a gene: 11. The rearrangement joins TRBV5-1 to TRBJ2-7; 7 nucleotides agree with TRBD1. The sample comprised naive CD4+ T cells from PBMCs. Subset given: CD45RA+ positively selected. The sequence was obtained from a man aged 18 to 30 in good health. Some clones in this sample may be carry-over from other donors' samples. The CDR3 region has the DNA TGCGCCAGCAGGACCGAGGCGACAGGGATCGAGCAGTACTTC. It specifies CASRTEATGIEQYF.